This T cell receptor (beta chain) came from a study of T cell changes during pregnancy in multiple sclerosis. Profiling relied on immunoSEQ multiplex PCR, and the TCRdb table lists in-frame clones only, not all of them. The data contain approximately 82,000 clones, 80% to 95% of them singletons. The table lists this clone with a count of one. The receptor comes from a female donor with multiple sclerosis, enrolled in a pregnancy study. The sample here was CD4+ T cells from peripheral blood mononuclear cells, taken in the second trimester of pregnancy.

CDR3 sequence reads: CASRNRGLGEKLFF. CDR3 bases: TGTGCCAGTAGGAACAGGGGATTAGGGGAAAAACTGTTTTTT. V gene TRBV19 combines with J gene TRBJ1-4, with 7 bases that match TRBD1. The CDR3 totals 14 residues. The V segment lost 6 bases and the J segment 8 bases; nucleotides outside the gene matches: 9. Germline V gives CDR1 LNHDA, CDR2 SQIVND (reference sequence).